The clone carrying this T cell receptor (beta chain) showed up many times. Antigen: not known. CDR3 length: 12 residues. Trimming cost V 5 bases and J 7 bases, with 11 bases left between them. Germline CDR1 reads SGHTA; CDR2 reads FQGNSA. This sample is part of a study of T cell repertoires in cytomegalovirus infection. Study outcomes and limitations: CMV carriers with the relevant HLA were identified by cumulative public TCR beta family frequency. In two of eight donors, the top clonotype was HLA-C-restricted CMV-specific.

Each CDR3 protein gets one entry after TCRdb re-called the reads with MiXCR. Of 300,000 to 400,000 distinct CDR3 sequences in the sample, approximately 9.5% were seen once. The sequence was collected from a human donor in good health (CMV status not recorded). Some clones in this sample may be carry-over from other donors' samples. The chain recombines TRBV7-2 with TRBJ1-1; the D is unclear. The sample consisted of PBMCs. The CDR3 here is CASSPPLVEAFF. CDR3 bases: TGTGCCAGCAGCCCACCTTTGGTTGAAGCTTTCTTT. The full variable domain, completed using reference TRBV7-2 and TRBJ1-1, is GAGVSQSPSNKVTEKGKDVELRCDPISGHTALYWYRQSLGQGLEFLIYFQGNSAPDKSGLPSDRFSAERTGGSVSTLTIQRTQQEDSAVYLCASSPPLVEAFFGQGTRLTVV.